This T cell receptor (beta chain) was obtained from a study of Tregs in tolerant kidney transplant recipients. On this clone itself: What it recognizes is unknown.

V shed 8 bases and J 7 bases; nucleotides not matched to a gene: 9. This CDR3 contains 13 residues. Germline assignment: CDR1 LNHNV and CDR2 YYDKDF (reference sequence). Here immunoSEQ multiplex PCR was the method, and the copy in TCRdb shows in-frame clones only, minus some. Counted here are about 46,000 clones, more than 80% occurring once; the ten biggest clones make up about 0.75%. Findings and caveats of the study: Tregs expanded with activated donor B cells seemed most donor-specific. This study did not directly address biological reproducibility.

The chain uses TRBV15 and TRBJ2-3; 7 bases agree with TRBD2. The sequenced sample consisted of Tregs from blood. This clonotype originated in a human donor in good health. The CDR3 reads CATRGREINTQYF. CDR3 coding DNA: TGTGCCACCCGCGGGCGGGAGATCAATACGCAGTATTTT. Using reference TRBV15 and TRBJ2-3 for the parts outside the CDR3, the full variable domain is DAMVIQNPRYQVTQFGKPVTLSCSQTLNHNVMYWYQQKSSQAPKLLFHYYDKDFNNEADTPDNFQSRRPNTSFCFLDIRSPGLGDTAMYLCATRGREINTQYFGPGTRLTVL.